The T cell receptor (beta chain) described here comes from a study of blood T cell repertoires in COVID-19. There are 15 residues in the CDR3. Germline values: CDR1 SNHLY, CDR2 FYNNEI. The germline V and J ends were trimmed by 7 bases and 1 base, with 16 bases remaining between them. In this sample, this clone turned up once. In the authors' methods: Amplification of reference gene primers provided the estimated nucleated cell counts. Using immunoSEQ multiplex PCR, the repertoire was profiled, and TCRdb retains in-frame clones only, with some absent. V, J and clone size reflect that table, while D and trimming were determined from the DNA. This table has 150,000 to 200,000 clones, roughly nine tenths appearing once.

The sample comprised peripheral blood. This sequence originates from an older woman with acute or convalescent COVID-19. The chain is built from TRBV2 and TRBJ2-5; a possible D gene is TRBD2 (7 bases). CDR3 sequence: CASKRRGALQETQYF. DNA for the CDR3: TGTGCCAGCAAACGACGGGGGGCACTCCAAGAGACCCAGTACTTC. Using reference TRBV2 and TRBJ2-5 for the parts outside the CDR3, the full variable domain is EPEVTQTPSHQVTQMGQEVILRCVPISNHLYFYWYRQILGQKVEFLVSFYNNEISEKSEIFDDQFSVERPDGSNFTLKIRSTKLEDSAMYFCASKRRGALQETQYFGPGTRLLVL.